A selection of T cell receptor beta chains follows, all from one sample in a study of T-cell reconstitution after alpha-beta-depleted transplantation in children. In TCRdb, the PCR reads were re-called with MiXCR into one record per CDR3 protein. This table has 90,000 to 130,000 distinct CDR3 sequences, 10% appearing once. This specimen consisted of PBMCs from the stem cell graft donor, obtained from the stem cell graft. These receptors were collected from a human donor who donated a stem cell graft to a child with acute lymphoblastic leukemia. CDR3s include the opening cysteine and the closing phenylalanine or tryptophan. The order of the fields is CDR3 length, clone size, D gene, V gene, J gene, CDR3 protein, CDR3 DNA. A D gene is named only where the DNA matches it firmly. A row's size may be missing; if present it is once, few, many or a size class.

13	many	TRBD1	TRBV10-2	TRBJ1-5	CASTGAGGQPQHF	TGCGCCAGCACCGGGGCAGGGGGTCAGCCCCAGCATTTT
15	many	NA	TRBV14	TRBJ2-2	CASSRVGVGTGELFF	TGTGCCAGCAGCCGCGTCGGGGTTGGAACCGGGGAGCTGTTTTTT
13	many	NA	TRBV29-1	TRBJ1-4	CSVEATGREKLFF	TGCAGCGTTGAAGCCACCGGAAGGGAAAAACTGTTTTTT
15	many	NA	TRBV7-2	TRBJ1-2	CASSLSPDQNYGYTF	TGTGCCAGCAGCTTGTCACCAGATCAAAACTATGGCTACACCTTC
16	many	NA	TRBV24-1	TRBJ2-2	CATSDRKWVNTGELFF	TGTGCCACCAGTGACCGAAAATGGGTTAACACCGGGGAGCTGTTTTTT
16	many	NA	TRBV12-3/TRBV12-4	TRBJ2-6	CASSRDGKTGANVLTF	TGTGCCAGCAGCCGGGACGGAAAGACTGGGGCCAACGTCCTGACTTTC
13	many	NA	TRBV5-1	TRBJ1-2	CASSLGQQPLSTF	TGCGCCAGCAGCTTGGGCCAGCAACCTCTTTCCACCTTC
15	many	NA	TRBV6-5	TRBJ2-3	CASSFASLGTDTQYF	TGTGCCAGCAGTTTTGCCTCACTAGGGACAGATACGCAGTATTTT
14	many	NA	TRBV10-2	TRBJ2-7	CASSETLQGTEQYF	TGCGCCAGCAGTGAGACTCTACAGGGAACCGAGCAGTACTTC
14	many	NA	TRBV20-1	TRBJ2-4	CSTIAVLAKNIQYF	TGCAGTACTATAGCGGTCCTAGCCAAAAACATTCAGTACTTC
13	many	NA	TRBV12-5	TRBJ2-6	CASGFSGANVLTF	TGTGCTAGTGGATTCTCAGGGGCCAACGTCCTGACTTTC
12	many	NA	TRBV12-3/TRBV12-4	TRBJ2-7	CASSSEIYEQYF	TGTGCCAGCAGTTCCGAAATATACGAGCAGTACTTC
14	many	NA	TRBV20-1	TRBJ1-4	CSARGAGGNEKLFF	TGCAGTGCTAGAGGAGCGGGGGGGAATGAAAAACTGTTTTTT
13	many	NA	TRBV5-1	TRBJ2-1	CASNGNARNEQFF	TGCGCCAGCAATGGCAATGCTCGAAATGAGCAGTTCTTC
17	many	TRBD1	TRBV27	TRBJ2-4	CASRAFGTGTGKNIQYF	TGTGCCAGCAGGGCCTTTGGTACAGGGACAGGCAAAAACATTCAGTACTTC
14	many	NA	TRBV12-3/TRBV12-4	TRBJ1-1	CASSSGVMNTEAFF	TGTGCCAGCAGTTCAGGGGTAATGAACACTGAAGCTTTCTTT
15	many	TRBD1	TRBV12-3/TRBV12-4	TRBJ1-4	CASSLYRGTNEKLFF	TGTGCCAGCAGTTTGTACAGGGGCACTAATGAAAAACTGTTTTTT
15	many	NA	TRBV5-6	TRBJ1-5	CASSLAGGSNQPQHF	TGTGCCAGCAGCTTGGCGGGAGGTAGCAATCAGCCCCAGCATTTT
15	many	NA	TRBV12-3/TRBV12-4	TRBJ2-3	CASSLAGRRTDTQYF	TGTGCCAGCAGTTTAGCAGGGAGACGCACAGATACGCAGTATTTT
14	many	NA	TRBV7-9	TRBJ1-1	CASSSASLGTEAFF	TGTGCCAGCAGCTCCGCGTCCTTGGGGACTGAAGCTTTCTTT
15	many	NA	TRBV12-3/TRBV12-4	TRBJ1-1	CASSQDPLGIFEAFF	TGTGCCAGCAGTCAAGACCCCCTAGGGATATTTGAAGCTTTCTTT
15	NA	NA	TRBV27	TRBJ1-3	CASSLSGGSGNTIYF	TGTGCCAGCAGTTTATCGGGGGGCTCTGGAAACACCATATATTTT
13	many	NA	TRBV5-1	TRBJ2-1	CASSLEGYDEQFF	TGCGCCAGCAGCTTGGAGGGCTACGATGAGCAGTTCTTC
12	many	NA	TRBV6-1	TRBJ1-5	CASSEWGEPQHF	TGTGCCAGCAGTGAATGGGGAGAGCCCCAGCATTTT
17	many	NA	TRBV12-3/TRBV12-4	TRBJ2-1	CASSLGSVSAGYNEQFF	TGTGCCAGCAGTTTAGGGTCTGTTTCGGCTGGGTACAATGAGCAGTTCTTC
21	many	TRBD1	TRBV6-4	TRBJ2-3	CASSIPTGTEAPVTSTDTQYF	TGTGCCAGCAGTATCCCTACCGGGACAGAGGCACCTGTCACTAGCACAGATACGCAGTATTTT
14	many	NA	TRBV20-1	TRBJ2-1	CSAPVVGPRSEQFF	TGCAGTGCCCCCGTAGTAGGGCCGCGGAGTGAGCAGTTCTTC
14	NA	NA	TRBV5-1	TRBJ2-3	CASSLEGLGDTQYF	TGCGCCAGCAGCTTGGAAGGGTTGGGAGATACGCAGTATTTT
15	many	TRBD2	TRBV10-3	TRBJ2-1	CAISESHSGRIEQFF	TGTGCCATCAGTGAGTCCCATAGCGGGAGAATTGAGCAGTTCTTC
19	many	TRBD2	TRBV29-1	TRBJ2-3	CSVDGTGVLAGVLTDTQYF	TGCAGCGTTGACGGGACAGGCGTTCTAGCGGGAGTGCTCACAGATACGCAGTATTTT
16	many	TRBD2	TRBV5-1	TRBJ2-1	CASSLTSGLSYNEQFF	TGCGCCAGCAGCTTGACTAGCGGTCTCTCCTACAATGAGCAGTTCTTC
16	many	NA	TRBV5-1	TRBJ2-1	CASSLVGSSSYNEQFF	TGCGCCAGCAGCTTGGTGGGGTCATCCTCCTACAATGAGCAGTTCTTC
13	NA	NA	TRBV30	TRBJ1-1	CAWRPSGSSVAFF	TGTGCCTGGAGGCCCAGCGGTTCGTCTGTAGCTTTCTTT
14	NA	NA	TRBV29-1	TRBJ2-2	CSVRQALNTGELFF	TGCAGCGTCCGACAGGCCTTGAACACCGGGGAGCTGTTTTTT
16	many	NA	TRBV7-6	TRBJ1-1	CASSFNGEKMNTEAFF	TGTGCCAGCAGCTTTAACGGGGAGAAGATGAACACTGAAGCTTTCTTT
16	many	NA	TRBV20-1	TRBJ2-2	CSARDRGFANTGELFF	TGCAGTGCTAGAGATCGAGGGTTCGCGAACACCGGGGAGCTGTTTTTT
14	NA	NA	TRBV20-1	TRBJ1-3	CSARRQNSGNTIYF	TGCAGTGCCCGTCGTCAGAACTCTGGAAACACCATATATTTT
14	many	NA	TRBV5-5	TRBJ2-1	CASSLDRVYNEQFF	TGTGCCAGCAGCTTGGACAGGGTCTACAATGAGCAGTTCTTC
15	many	TRBD1	TRBV7-7	TRBJ2-1	CASSPGDRVYNEQFF	TGTGCTAGCAGCCCCGGGGACAGGGTCTACAATGAGCAGTTCTTC
16	many	TRBD2	TRBV12-3/TRBV12-4	TRBJ2-1	CASSLLSGGAYHEQFF	TGTGCCAGCAGCCTCCTGAGCGGGGGGGCCTACCATGAGCAGTTCTTC
16	NA	TRBD2	TRBV7-4	TRBJ2-1	CASSLGLAGELNEQFF	TGTGCCAGCAGCTTAGGGCTAGCGGGCGAACTAAATGAGCAGTTCTTC